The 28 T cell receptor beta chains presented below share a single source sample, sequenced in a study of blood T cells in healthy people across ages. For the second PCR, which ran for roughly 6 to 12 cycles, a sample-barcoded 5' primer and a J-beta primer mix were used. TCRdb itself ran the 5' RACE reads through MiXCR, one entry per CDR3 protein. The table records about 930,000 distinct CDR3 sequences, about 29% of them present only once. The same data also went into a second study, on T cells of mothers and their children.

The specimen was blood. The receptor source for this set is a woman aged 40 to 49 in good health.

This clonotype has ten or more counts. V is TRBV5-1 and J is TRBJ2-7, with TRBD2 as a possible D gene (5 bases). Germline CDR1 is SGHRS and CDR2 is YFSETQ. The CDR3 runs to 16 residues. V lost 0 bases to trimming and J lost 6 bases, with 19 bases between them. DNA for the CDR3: TGCGCCAGCAGCTTGGAGTACCGGTACAGTGCGGGCGAGCAGTACTTC. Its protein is CASSLEYRYSAGEQYF.

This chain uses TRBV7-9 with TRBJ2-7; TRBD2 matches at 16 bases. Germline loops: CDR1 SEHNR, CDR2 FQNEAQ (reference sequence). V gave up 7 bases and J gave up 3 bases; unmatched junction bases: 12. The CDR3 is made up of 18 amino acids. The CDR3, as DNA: TGTGCCAGCACCAGCACCGGGACTAGCGGGGGGGCAGGCTACGAGCAGTACTTC. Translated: CASTSTGTSGGAGYEQYF.

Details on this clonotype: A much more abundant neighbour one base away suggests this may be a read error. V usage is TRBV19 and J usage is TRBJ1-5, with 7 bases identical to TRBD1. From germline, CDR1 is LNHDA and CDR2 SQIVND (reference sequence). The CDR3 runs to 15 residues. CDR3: CASSPPGTVNQPRHF. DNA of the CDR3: TGTGCCAGTAGTCCCCCAGGGACAGTTAATCAGCCCCGGCATTTT.

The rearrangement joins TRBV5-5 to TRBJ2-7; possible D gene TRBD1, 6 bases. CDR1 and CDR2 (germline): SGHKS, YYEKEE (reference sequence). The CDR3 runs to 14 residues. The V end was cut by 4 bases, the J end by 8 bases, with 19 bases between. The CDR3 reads CASSPTRQVSKQYF. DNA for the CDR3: TGTGCCAGCAGCCCCACCCGACAGGTCTCGAAGCAGTACTTC.

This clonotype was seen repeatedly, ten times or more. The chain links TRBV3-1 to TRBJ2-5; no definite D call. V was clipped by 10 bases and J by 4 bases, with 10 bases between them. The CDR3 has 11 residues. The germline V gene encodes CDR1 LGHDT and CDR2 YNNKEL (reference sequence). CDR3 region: CATGLGETQYF. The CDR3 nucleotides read TGTGCCACCGGGCTCGGAGAGACCCAGTACTTC.

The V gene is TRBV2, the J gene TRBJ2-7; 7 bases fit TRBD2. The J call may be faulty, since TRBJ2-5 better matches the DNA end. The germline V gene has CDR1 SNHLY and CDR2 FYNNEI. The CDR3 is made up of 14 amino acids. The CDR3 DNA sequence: TGTGCCAGCAGGGAGCGGGGTGGCTCGGAGACCCAGTACTTC. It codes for CASRERGGSETQYF.

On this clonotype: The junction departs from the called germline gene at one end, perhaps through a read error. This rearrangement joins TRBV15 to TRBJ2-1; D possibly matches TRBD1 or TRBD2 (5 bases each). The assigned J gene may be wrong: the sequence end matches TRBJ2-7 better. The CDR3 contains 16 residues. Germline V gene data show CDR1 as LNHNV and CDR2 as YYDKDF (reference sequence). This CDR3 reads CVTSRERQGSYNEQYF. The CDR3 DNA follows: TGTGTCACCAGCAGAGAGCGGCAGGGCTCCTACAATGAGCAGTACTTC.

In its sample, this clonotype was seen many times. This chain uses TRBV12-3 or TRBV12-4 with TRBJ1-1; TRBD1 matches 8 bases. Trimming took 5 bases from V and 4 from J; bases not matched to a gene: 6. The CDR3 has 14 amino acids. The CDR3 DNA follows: TGTGCCAGCAGTCTATCAGGGGGCCTCACTGAAGCTTTCTTT. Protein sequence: CASSLSGGLTEAFF.

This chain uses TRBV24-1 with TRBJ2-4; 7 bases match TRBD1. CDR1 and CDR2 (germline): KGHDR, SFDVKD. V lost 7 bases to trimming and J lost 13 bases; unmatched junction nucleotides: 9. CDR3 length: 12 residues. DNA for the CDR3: TGTGCCACCAGCGCGACAGGGATTGAGCAGTACTTC. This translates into CATSATGIEQYF.

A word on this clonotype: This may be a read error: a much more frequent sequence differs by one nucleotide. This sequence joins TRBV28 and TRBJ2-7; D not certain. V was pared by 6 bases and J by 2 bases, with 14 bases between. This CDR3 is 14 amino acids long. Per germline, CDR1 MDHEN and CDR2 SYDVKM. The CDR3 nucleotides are TGTGCCAGCAGGGGGAAGGTGTGGACCTACGAGCAGTACTTC. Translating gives CASRGKVWTYEQYF.

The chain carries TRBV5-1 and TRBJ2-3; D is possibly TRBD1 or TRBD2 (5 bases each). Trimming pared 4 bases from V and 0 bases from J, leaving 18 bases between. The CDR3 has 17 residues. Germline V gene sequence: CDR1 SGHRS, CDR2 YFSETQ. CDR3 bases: TGCGCCAGCAGCCTAGGGACGAGCGGTACTAGCACAGATACGCAGTATTTT. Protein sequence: CASSLGTSGTSTDTQYF.

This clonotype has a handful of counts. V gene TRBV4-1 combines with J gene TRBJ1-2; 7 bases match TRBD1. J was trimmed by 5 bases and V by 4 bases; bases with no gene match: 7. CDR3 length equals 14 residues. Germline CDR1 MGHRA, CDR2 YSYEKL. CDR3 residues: CASSPQGGLYGYTF. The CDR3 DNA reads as TGCGCCAGCAGCCCCCAGGGGGGACTATATGGCTACACCTTC.

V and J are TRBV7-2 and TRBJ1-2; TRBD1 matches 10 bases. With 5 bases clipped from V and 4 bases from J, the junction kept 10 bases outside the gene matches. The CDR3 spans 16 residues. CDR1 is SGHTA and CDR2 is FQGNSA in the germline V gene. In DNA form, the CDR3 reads TGTGCCAGCAGCACAACCGGGACAGGGGTCACCTATGGCTACACCTTC. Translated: CASSTTGTGVTYGYTF. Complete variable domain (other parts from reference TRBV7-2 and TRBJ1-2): GAGVSQSPSNKVTEKGKDVELRCDPISGHTALYWYRQSLGQGLEFLIYFQGNSAPDKSGLPSDRFSAERTGGSVSTLTIQRTQQEDSAVYLCASSTTGTGVTYGYTFGSGTRLTVV.

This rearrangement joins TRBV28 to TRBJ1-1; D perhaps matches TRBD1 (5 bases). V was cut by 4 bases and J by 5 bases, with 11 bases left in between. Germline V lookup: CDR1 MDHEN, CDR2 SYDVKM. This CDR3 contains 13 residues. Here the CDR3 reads CASSYLGETEAFF. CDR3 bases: TGTGCCAGCAGTTATCTAGGGGAGACTGAAGCTTTCTTT.

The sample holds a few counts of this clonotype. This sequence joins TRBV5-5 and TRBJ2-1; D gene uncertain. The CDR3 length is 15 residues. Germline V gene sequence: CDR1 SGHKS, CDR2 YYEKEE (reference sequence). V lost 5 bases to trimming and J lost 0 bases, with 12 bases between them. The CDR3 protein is CASRSRESSYNEQFF. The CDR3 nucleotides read TGTGCCAGCAGGAGCAGAGAGAGCTCCTACAATGAGCAGTTCTTC.

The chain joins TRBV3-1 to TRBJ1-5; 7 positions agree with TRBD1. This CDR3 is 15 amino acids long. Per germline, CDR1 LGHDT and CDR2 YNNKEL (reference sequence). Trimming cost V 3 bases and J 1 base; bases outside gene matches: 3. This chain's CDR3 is CASSQGQTSNQPQHF. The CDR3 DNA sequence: TGTGCCAGCAGCCAGGGACAGACAAGCAATCAGCCCCAGCATTTT.

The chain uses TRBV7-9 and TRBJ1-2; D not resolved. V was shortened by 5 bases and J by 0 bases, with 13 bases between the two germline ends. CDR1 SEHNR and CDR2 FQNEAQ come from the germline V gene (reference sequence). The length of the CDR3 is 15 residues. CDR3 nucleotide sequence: TGTGCCAGCAGCGTAGACGGCAGTGCTAACTATGGCTACACCTTC. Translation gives CASSVDGSANYGYTF.

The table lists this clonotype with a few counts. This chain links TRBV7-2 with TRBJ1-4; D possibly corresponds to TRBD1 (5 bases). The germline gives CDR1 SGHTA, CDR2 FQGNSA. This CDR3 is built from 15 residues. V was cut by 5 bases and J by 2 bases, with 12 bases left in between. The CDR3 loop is CASSGPDSTNEKLFF. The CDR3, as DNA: TGTGCCAGCAGCGGACCAGACAGCACTAATGAAAAACTGTTTTTT.

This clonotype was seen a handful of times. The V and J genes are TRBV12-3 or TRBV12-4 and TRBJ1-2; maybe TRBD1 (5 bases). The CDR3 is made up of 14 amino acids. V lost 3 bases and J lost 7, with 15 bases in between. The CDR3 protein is CASSFGTVGVGYTF. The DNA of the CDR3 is TGTGCCAGCAGTTTTGGGACTGTGGGGGTTGGCTACACCTTC.

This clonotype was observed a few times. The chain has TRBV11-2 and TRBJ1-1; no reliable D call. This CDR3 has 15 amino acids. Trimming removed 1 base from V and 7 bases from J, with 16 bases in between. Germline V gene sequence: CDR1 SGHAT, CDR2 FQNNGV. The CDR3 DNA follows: TGTGCCAGCAGCTTAGGCGGAGGCCGGGATATTGAAGCTTTCTTT. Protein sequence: CASSLGGGRDIEAFF.

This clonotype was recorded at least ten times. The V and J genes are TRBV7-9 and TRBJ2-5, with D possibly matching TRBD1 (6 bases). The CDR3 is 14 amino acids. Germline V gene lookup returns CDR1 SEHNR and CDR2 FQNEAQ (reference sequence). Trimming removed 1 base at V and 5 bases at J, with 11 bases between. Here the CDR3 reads CASSLDAGVETQYF. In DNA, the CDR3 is TGTGCCAGCAGCTTAGATGCAGGGGTGGAGACCCAGTACTTC.

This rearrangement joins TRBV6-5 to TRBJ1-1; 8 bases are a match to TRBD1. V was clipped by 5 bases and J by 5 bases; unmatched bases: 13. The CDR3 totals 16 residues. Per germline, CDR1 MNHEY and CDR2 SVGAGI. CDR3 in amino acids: CASSRPDREERTEAFF. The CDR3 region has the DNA TGTGCCAGCAGTCGGCCGGACAGGGAGGAAAGGACTGAAGCTTTCTTT.

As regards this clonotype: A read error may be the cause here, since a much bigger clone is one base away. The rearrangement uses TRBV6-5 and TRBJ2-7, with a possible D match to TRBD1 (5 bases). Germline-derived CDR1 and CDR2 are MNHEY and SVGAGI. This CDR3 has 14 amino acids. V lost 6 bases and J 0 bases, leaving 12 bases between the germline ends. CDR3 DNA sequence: TGTGCCAGCAGCCGTGAACAGGTCTCCTACGAGCAGTACTTC. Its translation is CASSREQVSYEQYF.

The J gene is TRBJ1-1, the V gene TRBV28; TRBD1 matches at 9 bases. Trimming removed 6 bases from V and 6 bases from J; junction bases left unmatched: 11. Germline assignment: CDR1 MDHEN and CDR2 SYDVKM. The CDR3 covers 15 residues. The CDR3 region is CASRFTGGAKAEAFF. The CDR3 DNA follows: TGTGCCAGCAGATTTACAGGGGGCGCGAAGGCTGAAGCTTTCTTT.

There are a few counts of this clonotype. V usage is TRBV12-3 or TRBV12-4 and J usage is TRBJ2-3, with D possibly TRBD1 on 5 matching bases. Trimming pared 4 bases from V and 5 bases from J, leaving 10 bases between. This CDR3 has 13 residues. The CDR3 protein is CASSSSQGDTQYF. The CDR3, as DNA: TGTGCCAGCAGTTCTAGTCAGGGAGATACGCAGTATTTT.

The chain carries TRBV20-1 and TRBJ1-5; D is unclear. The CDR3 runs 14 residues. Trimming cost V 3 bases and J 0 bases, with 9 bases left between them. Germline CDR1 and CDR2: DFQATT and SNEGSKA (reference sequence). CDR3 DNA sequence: TGCAGTGCTAGTCTGGATTATAGCAATCAGCCCCAGCATTTT. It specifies CSASLDYSNQPQHF.

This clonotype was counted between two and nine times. The CDR3 DNA sequence: TGTGCCAGCTCACGGTCCAGGGGAGAGGAAAAACTGTTTTTT. This translates into CASSRSRGEEKLFF. This chain uses TRBV18 with TRBJ1-4; tentatively, D is TRBD1 (6 bases). V dropped 4 bases and J dropped 8 bases, with 14 bases sitting between them. CDR3 size: 14 residues. Looked up from germline, CDR1 is KGHSH and CDR2 is LQKENI.

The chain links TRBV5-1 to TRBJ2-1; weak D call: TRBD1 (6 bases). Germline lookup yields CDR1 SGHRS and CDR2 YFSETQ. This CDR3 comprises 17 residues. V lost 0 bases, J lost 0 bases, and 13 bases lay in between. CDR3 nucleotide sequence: TGCGCCAGCAGCTTGGGGTATGGGGGCAGCTCCTACAATGAGCAGTTCTTC. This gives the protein CASSLGYGGSSYNEQFF. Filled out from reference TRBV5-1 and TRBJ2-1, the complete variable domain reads KAGVTQTPRYLIKTRGQQVTLSCSPISGHRSVSWYQQTPGQGLQFLFEYFSETQRNKGNFPGRFSGRQFSNSRSEMNVSTLELGDSALYLCASSLGYGGSSYNEQFFGPGTRLTVL.